This T cell receptor beta chain was sequenced during a study of blood T cell repertoires in COVID-19. Study at large: Spain, Italy and the United States supplied samples that represented acute and convalescent COVID-19.

This CDR3 has 17 amino acids. The trim removed 3 bases at V and 5 bases at J, leaving 7 bases unmatched. Germline V gene sequence: CDR1 LNHDA, CDR2 SQIVND (reference sequence). Source study methods: For nucleated cells, counts were estimated from reference gene primer amplification. Libraries were prepared by immunoSEQ multiplex PCR; TCRdb keeps only in-frame clonotypes and omits some of them. V and J calls and clone size are given by that table; D and trimming were obtained from the DNA. The top ten hold 28% of the sample, which has some 65,000 clones, roughly 71% seen once. The chain links TRBV19 to TRBJ2-2; 12 bases match TRBD2. The sequenced sample consisted of peripheral blood. The sequence came from a woman of 80 years or more with acute or convalescent COVID-19. The CDR3 nucleotides read TGTGCCAGTAGTATTTCGACTAGCGGGAGTTGGACCGGGGAGCTGTTTTTT. Its protein is CASSISTSGSWTGELFF.